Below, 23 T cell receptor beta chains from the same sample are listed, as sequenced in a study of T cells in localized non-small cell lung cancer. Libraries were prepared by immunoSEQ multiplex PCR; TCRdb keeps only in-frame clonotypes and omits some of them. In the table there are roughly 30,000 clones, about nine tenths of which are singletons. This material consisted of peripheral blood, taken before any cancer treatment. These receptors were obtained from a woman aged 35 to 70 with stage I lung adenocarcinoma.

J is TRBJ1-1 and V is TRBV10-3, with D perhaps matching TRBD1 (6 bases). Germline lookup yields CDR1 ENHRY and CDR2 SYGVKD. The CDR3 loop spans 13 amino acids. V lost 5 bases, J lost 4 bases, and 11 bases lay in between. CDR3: CAISSEGGTEAFF. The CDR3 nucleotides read TGTGCCATCAGTTCTGAGGGGGGCACTGAAGCTTTCTTT.

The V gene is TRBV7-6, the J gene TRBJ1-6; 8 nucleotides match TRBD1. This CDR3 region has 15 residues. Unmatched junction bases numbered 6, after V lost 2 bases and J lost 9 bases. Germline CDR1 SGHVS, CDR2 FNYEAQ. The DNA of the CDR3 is TGTGCCAGCAGCTTAACCGGCAGGGGGCTTTCACCCCTCCACTTT. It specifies CASSLTGRGLSPLHF.

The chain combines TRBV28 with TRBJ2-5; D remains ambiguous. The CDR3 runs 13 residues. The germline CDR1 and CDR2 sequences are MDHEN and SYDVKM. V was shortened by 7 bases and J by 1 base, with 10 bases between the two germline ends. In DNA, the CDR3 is TGTGCCAGCAATCTTAGGGCCCAAGAGACCCAGTACTTC. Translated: CASNLRAQETQYF.

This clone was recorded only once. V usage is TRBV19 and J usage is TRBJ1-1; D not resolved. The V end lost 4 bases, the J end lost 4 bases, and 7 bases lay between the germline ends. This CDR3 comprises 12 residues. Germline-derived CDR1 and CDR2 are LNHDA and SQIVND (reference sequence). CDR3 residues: CASSRGSTEAFF. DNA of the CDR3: TGTGCCAGTAGTAGGGGTAGCACTGAAGCTTTCTTT. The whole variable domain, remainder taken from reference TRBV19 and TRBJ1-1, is DGGITQSPKYLFRKEGQNVTLSCEQNLNHDAMYWYRQDPGQGLRLIYYSQIVNDFQKGDIAEGYSVSREKKESFPLTVTSAQKNPTAFYLCASSRGSTEAFFGQGTRLTVV.

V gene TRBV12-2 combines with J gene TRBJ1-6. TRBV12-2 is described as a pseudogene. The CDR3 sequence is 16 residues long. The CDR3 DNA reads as TGTGCAAGTCGCTTCACCGGGGGAGGGTTTAATTCACCCCTCCACTTT. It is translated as CASRFTGGGFNSPLHF.

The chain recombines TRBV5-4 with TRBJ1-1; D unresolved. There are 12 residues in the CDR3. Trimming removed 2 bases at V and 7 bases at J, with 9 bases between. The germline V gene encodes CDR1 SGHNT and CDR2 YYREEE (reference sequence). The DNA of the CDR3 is TGTGCCAGCAGCTTCTCCAGCAATGAAGCTTTCTTT. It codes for CASSFSSNEAFF.

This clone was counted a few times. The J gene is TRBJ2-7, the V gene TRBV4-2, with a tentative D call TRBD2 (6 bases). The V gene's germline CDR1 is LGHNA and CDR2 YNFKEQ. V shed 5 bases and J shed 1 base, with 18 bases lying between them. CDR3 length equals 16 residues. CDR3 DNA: TGTGCCAGCAGCGAGAACCTCGGGGGAGTTTCCTACGAGCAGTACTTC. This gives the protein CASSENLGGVSYEQYF.

CDR3 DNA: TGTGCCAGCGGGTTCCTAGGACAGGGGAGATGGAACGAGCAGTACTTC. This gives the protein CASGFLGQGRWNEQYF. This chain joins TRBV7-9 and TRBJ2-7; 9 bases fit TRBD1. V lost 8 bases to trimming and J lost 5 bases; unmatched junction nucleotides: 16. Germline V gene lookup returns CDR1 SEHNR and CDR2 FQNEAQ (reference sequence). CDR3 length: 16 residues.

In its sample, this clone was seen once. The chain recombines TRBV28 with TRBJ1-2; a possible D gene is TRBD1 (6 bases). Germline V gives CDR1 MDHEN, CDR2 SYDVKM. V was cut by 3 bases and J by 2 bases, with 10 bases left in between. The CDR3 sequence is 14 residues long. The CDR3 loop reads CASSFAGVNYGYTF. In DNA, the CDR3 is TGTGCCAGCAGTTTTGCAGGGGTAAACTATGGCTACACCTTC.

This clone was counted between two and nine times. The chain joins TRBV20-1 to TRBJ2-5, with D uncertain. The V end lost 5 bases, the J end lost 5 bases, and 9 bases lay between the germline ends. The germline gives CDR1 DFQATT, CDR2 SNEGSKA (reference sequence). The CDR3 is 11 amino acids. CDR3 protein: CSAGSTETQYF. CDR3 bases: TGCAGTGCTGGCTCCACGGAGACCCAGTACTTC.

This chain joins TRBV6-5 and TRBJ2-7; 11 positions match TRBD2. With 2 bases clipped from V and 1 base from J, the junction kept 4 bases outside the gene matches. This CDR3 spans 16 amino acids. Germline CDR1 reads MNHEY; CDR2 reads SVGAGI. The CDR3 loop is CASSYPGTSGSYEQYF. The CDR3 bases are TGTGCCAGCAGTTACCCCGGGACTAGCGGTTCCTACGAGCAGTACTTC.

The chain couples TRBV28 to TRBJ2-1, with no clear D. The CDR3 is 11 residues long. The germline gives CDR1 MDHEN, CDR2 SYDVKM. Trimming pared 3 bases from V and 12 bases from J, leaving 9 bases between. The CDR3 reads CASSFLQRQFF. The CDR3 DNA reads TGTGCCAGCAGTTTTTTACAGCGGCAGTTCTTC.

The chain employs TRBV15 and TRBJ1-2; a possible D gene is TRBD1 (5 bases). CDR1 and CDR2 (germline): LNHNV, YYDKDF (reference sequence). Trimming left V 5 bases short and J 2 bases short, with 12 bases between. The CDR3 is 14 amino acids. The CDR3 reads CATSLGRLNYGYTF. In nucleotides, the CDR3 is TGTGCCACCAGCCTGGGGCGGCTAAACTATGGCTACACCTTC.

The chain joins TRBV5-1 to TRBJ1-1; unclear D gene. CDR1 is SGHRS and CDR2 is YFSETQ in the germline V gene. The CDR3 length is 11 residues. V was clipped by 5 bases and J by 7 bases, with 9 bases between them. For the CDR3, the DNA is TGCGCCAGCAGACTAATGGATGAAGCTTTCTTT. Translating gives CASRLMDEAFF.

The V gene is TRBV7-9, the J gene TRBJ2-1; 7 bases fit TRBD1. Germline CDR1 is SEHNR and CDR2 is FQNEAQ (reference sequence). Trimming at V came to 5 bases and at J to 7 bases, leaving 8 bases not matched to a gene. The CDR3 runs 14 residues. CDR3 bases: TGTGCCAGCAGCGGGACCGACAGGGTGAATGAGCAGTTCTTC. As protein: CASSGTDRVNEQFF. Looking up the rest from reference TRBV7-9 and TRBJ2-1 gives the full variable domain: DTGVSQNPRHKITKRGQNVTFRCDPISEHNRLYWYRQTLGQGPEFLTYFQNEAQLEKSRLLSDRFSAERPKGSFSTLEIQRTEQGDSAMYLCASSGTDRVNEQFFGPGTRLTVL.

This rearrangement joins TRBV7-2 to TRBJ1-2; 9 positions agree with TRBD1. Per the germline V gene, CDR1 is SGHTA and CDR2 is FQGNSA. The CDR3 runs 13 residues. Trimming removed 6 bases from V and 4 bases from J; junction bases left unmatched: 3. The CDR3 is CASRGTGPYGYTF. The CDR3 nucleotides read TGTGCCAGCAGGGGGACAGGGCCCTATGGCTACACCTTC.

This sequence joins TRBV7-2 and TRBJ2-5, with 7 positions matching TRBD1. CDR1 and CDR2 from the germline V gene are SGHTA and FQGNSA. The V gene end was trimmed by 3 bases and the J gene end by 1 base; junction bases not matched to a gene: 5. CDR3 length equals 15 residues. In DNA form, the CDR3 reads TGTGCCAGCAGCTTTCAGACAGGGTCCCAAGAGACCCAGTACTTC. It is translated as CASSFQTGSQETQYF.

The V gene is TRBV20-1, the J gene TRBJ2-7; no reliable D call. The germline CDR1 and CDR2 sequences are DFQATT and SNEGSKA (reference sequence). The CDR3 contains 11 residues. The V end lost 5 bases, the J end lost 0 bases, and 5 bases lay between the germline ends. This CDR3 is CSAASSYEQYF. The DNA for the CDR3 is TGCAGTGCTGCTAGCTCCTACGAGCAGTACTTC.

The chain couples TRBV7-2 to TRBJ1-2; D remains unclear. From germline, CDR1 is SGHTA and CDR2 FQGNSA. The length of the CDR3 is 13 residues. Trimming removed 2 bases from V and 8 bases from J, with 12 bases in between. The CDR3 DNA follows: TGTGCCAGCAGCTTACCCCTCGTGGCGGGCTACACCTTC. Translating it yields CASSLPLVAGYTF.

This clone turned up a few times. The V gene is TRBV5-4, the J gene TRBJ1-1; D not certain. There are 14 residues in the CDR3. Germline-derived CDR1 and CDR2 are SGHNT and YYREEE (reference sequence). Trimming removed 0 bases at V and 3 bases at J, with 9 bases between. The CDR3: CASSLAAVDTEAFF. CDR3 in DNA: TGTGCCAGCAGCTTGGCCGCGGTGGACACTGAAGCTTTCTTT.

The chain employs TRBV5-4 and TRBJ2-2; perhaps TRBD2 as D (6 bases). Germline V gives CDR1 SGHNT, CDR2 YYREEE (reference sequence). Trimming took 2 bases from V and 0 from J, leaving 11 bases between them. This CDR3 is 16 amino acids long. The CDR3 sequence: CASSFGTAANTGELFF. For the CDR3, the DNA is TGTGCCAGCAGCTTCGGGACTGCCGCGAACACCGGGGAGCTGTTTTTT.

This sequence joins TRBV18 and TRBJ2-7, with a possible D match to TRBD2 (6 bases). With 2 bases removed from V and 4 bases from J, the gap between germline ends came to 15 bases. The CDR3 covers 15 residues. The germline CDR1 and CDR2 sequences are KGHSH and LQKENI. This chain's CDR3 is CASSPYAGPLYEQYF. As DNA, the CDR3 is TGTGCCAGCTCACCATACGCGGGACCGTTGTACGAGCAGTACTTC.

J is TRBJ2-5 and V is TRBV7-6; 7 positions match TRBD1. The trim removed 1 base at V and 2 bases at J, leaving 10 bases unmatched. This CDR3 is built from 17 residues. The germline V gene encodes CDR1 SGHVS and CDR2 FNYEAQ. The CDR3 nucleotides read TGTGCCAGCAGCTTAGAGCTCCGGGACAGAGTACAAGAGACCCAGTACTTC. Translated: CASSLELRDRVQETQYF.